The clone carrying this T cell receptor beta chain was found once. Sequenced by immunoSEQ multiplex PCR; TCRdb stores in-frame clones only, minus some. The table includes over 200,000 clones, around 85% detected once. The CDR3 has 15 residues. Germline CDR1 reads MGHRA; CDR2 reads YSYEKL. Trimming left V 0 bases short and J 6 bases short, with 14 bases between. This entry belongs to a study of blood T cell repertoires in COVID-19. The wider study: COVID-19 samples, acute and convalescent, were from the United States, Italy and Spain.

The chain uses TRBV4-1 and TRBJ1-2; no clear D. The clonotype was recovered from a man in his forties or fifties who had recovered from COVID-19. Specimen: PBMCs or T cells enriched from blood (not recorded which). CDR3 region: CASSQDPGSGNGYTF. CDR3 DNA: TGCGCCAGCAGCCAAGATCCGGGGTCCGGGAATGGCTACACCTTC.